This T cell receptor (beta chain) emerged from a study of cytomegalovirus exposure and HLA in healthy donors. Some clones are missing from TCRdb's copy, which holds only in-frame ones; the method was immunoSEQ multiplex PCR. This sample carries about 240,000 clones, approximately 87% of them seen once, and the ten largest clones take 2.6%. Trimming cost V 4 bases and J 5 bases, with 20 bases left between them. Germline V gene data show CDR1 as LGHNA and CDR2 as YSLEER. CDR3 length equals 16 residues. The chain uses TRBV4-3 and TRBJ1-2; possible D gene TRBD1, 5 bases. Sequencing used PBMCs. The receptor comes from a man between 18 and 29 years old in good health and CMV-seronegative. In DNA form, the CDR3 reads TGCGCCAGCAGCCTGACTGGGGTCCGGGGGGTGTATGGCTACACCTTC. It translates to CASSLTGVRGVYGYTF.